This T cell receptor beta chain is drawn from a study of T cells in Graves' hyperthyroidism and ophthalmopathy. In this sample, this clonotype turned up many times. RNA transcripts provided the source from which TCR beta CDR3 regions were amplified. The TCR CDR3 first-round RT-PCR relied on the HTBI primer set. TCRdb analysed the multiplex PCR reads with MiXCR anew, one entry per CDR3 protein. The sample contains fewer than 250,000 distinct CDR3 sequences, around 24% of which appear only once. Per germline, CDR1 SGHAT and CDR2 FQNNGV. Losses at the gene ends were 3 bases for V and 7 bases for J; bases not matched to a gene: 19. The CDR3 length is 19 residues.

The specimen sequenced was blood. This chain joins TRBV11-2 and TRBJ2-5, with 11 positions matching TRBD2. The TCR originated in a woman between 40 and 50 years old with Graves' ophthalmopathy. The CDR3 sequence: CASSFNGAAIAGGSGTQYF. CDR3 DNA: TGTGCCAGCAGCTTTAACGGCGCGGCGATAGCGGGAGGGAGCGGGACCCAGTACTTC.